This is a list of T cell receptor beta chains from one sample in a study of cytomegalovirus exposure and HLA in healthy donors. Clones were sequenced by immunoSEQ multiplex PCR, and TCRdb holds only the in-frame ones, with some missing. The sample holds 150,000 to 200,000 clones, approximately 80% seen once. The sample comprised PBMCs. These receptors all stem from a woman aged 18-35 years in good health and CMV-seropositive. The conserved cysteine and the conserved F or W are not part of the CDR3 here. The listing skips clone size in some rows; elsewhere it reads once, few, many or a size class.

clone_size | v_call | cdr3_aa
- | TRBV9 | ASSVTGQGGYT
- | TRBV28 | ASSTRGGAYEQY
- | TRBV4-1 | ASSQGFGHIRYT
- | TRBV5-4 | ASHRGADTQY
few | TRBV4-3 | ASSQFLAGAYNEQF
- | TRBV5-4 | ASSSPEVVSEQY
- | TRBV6-1 | ASSGEALYTQY
- | TRBV2 | ASSFFNSNQPQH
- | TRBV6-6 | ASSPGSGVYNEQF
- | TRBV5-1 | ASSLEGRGEGYT
once | TRBV7-3 | ASSPEGTGHYGYT
few | TRBV29-1 | SVEGSVRLRNEQF
- | TRBV12-5 | ASGLVLGGDTGELF
- | TRBV18 | ASSPDRDNGYT
- | TRBV27 | ASRREGIQY
once | TRBV4-1 | ASSQPGQGNQPQH
- | TRBV6-4 | ASSPSGGASDTQY
few | TRBV6-4 | ASSEDRDTATQY
- | TRBV28 | ASRLGGDTDTQY
- | TRBV7-2 | ASSLDASGGGETQY
- | TRBV6-5 | ASSYSGTAPDYGYT
- | TRBV4-2 | ASSQGGDRGRGGYT
- | TRBV28 | ASSLSGGTLYNEQF
- | TRBV7-3 | ASSPAATHETQY
- | TRBV6-1 | ASSEEGRLAGGLETQY
- | TRBV7-3 | ASSLYELQETQY
- | TRBV5-1 | ASSLSDRGYEQY
- | TRBV4-1 | ASSQPTGIYTDTQY
- | TRBV7-2 | ASSFRTENTEAF
- | TRBV19 | ASSMGYAQYNEQF
- | TRBV5-6 | ASSFNGGGANTGELF
- | TRBV5-1 | ASSSIALDNEQF
- | TRBV7-2 | ASSYGQSYYEQY
once | TRBV4-2 | ASSPKETDQETQY
- | TRBV2 | ASRANRGSNNEQF
- | TRBV11-3 | ASSLDPGSPLH
- | TRBV7-9 | ASSLGVLPVDRGSYGYT
- | TRBV30 | AGLGPNYEQY
- | TRBV5-1 | ASSLDFSGDGANVLT
- | TRBV18 | ASSPSRTQQETQY
- | TRBV7-8 | ASSYPRDREEKAGELF
- | TRBV10-2 | ASSERGTEAF
- | TRBV11-1 | ASSPSLASGYT
- | TRBV12-5 | ASALGLRTGGYETQY
- | TRBV11-2 | ASRWTDSYEQY
few | TRBV27 | ASSFRDGDTEAF
- | TRBV4-1 | ASSQPQPTGSPGGYT
- | TRBV30 | AWSGTGNGYT
- | TRBV6-4 | ASSDSYNGELF